The clone carrying this T cell receptor (beta chain) was picked up a small number of times. Its antigen is unidentified. This entry comes from a study of Graves' ophthalmopathy and Graves' hyperthyroidism. Study-level information: Researchers obtained peripheral blood at initial diagnosis, before any treatment had begun.

Hyperthyroidism patients were newly diagnosed, ill under 2 months, and aged 18 to 65 years. Whole-study results and caveats: A model of 13 signatures distinguished ophthalmopathy from stable hyperthyroidism at about 86% sensitivity and about 80% specificity.

Scientists amplified the TCR beta CDR3 regions from RNA transcripts. Second-round multiplex PCR came after first-round RT-PCR with HTBI primers. TCRdb passed the multiplex PCR reads through MiXCR, listing each CDR3 protein once. The table lists approximately 380,000 distinct CDR3 sequences, around a fifth of them singletons. Source material: peripheral blood. The TCR sequence derives from a woman aged 18-29 years with stable Graves' hyperthyroidism.

CDR3 nucleotides: TGTGCCAGCATTTTGACTAGCGGGGACACCGGGGAGCTGTTTTTT. This codes for CASILTSGDTGELFF. This chain uses TRBV6-5 with TRBJ2-2; 11 bases line up with TRBD2. The CDR3 is made up of 15 amino acids. V was clipped by 7 bases and J by 3 bases; unmatched bases: 4. Germline CDR1 MNHEY, CDR2 SVGAGI.